A selection of T cell receptor beta chains follows, all from one sample in a study of cytomegalovirus exposure and HLA in healthy donors. Libraries were prepared by immunoSEQ multiplex PCR; TCRdb keeps only in-frame clonotypes and omits some of them. The sample yields 130,000 or so clones, approximately 90% seen once. The specimen was PBMCs. Receptors originate from a woman aged 25 to 45 in good health and CMV-seropositive. CDR3s include the opening cysteine and the closing phenylalanine or tryptophan. Fields, in order: CDR3 DNA, CDR3 protein, V gene, J gene, D gene, clone size. D genes are given only for firm matches. Clone size appears in some rows only: once, few, many, or a class for an expanded clone.

CDR3nt: TGTGCCAGCAGTTGGGGGGTCTACAATGAGCAGTTCTTC
CDR3aa: CASSWGVYNEQFF
v_gene: TRBV6-6
j_gene: TRBJ2-1
d_gene: .
abundance: .

CDR3nt: TGCGCCAGCACACAGGGGCCTGAGCAGTACTTC
CDR3aa: CASTQGPEQYF
v_gene: TRBV5-1
j_gene: TRBJ2-7
d_gene: TRBD1
abundance: .

CDR3nt: TGTGCCAGCACTTCGACTAGGGGTAGCAATGAGCAGTTCTTC
CDR3aa: CASTSTRGSNEQFF
v_gene: TRBV27
j_gene: TRBJ2-1
d_gene: .
abundance: .

CDR3nt: TGTGCCAGCAGTACCCCAGCTAGCGGGAGAAATGAGCAGTTCTTC
CDR3aa: CASSTPASGRNEQFF
v_gene: TRBV28
j_gene: TRBJ2-1
d_gene: TRBD2
abundance: once

CDR3nt: TGTGCCAGCAGCCCGCAGGCGGGGAGGTACCAAGAGACCCAGTACTTC
CDR3aa: CASSPQAGRYQETQYF
v_gene: TRBV6-6
j_gene: TRBJ2-5
d_gene: .
abundance: .

CDR3nt: TGCGCCAGCAGCTTACAGGGGGCTTCAGGAAACACCATATATTTT
CDR3aa: CASSLQGASGNTIYF
v_gene: TRBV4-1
j_gene: TRBJ1-3
d_gene: TRBD1
abundance: .

CDR3nt: TGCGCCAGCAGCTCAACTAGGACTAGCGTATCCTACGAGCAGTACTTC
CDR3aa: CASSSTRTSVSYEQYF
v_gene: TRBV5-1
j_gene: TRBJ2-7
d_gene: TRBD2
abundance: .

CDR3nt: TGCAGCGTTGGAGGGACACATCAACAAACCGGGGAGCTGTTTTTT
CDR3aa: CSVGGTHQQTGELFF
v_gene: TRBV29-1
j_gene: TRBJ2-2
d_gene: .
abundance: .

CDR3nt: TGCGCCAGCAGCTTGGCGGGACAGAGCTCTGGGGCCAACGTCCTGACTTTC
CDR3aa: CASSLAGQSSGANVLTF
v_gene: TRBV5-1
j_gene: TRBJ2-6
d_gene: TRBD1
abundance: .

CDR3nt: TGCGCCAGCAGCCCCCTGACTAGCGGGAGTTTCAACACCGGGGAGCTGTTTTTT
CDR3aa: CASSPLTSGSFNTGELFF
v_gene: TRBV10-1
j_gene: TRBJ2-2
d_gene: TRBD2
abundance: .

CDR3nt: TGTGCCAGCAGCCCCGGGACTAGCTCCTACGAGCAGTACTTC
CDR3aa: CASSPGTSSYEQYF
v_gene: TRBV7-8
j_gene: TRBJ2-7
d_gene: TRBD2
abundance: .

CDR3nt: TGTGCCAGCAGTTTATCGCGCGGGATAGGGGAGACCCAGTACTTC
CDR3aa: CASSLSRGIGETQYF
v_gene: TRBV27
j_gene: TRBJ2-5
d_gene: .
abundance: .

CDR3nt: TGCAGCGTTGGGGGGGGGATCAATCAGCCCCAGCATTTT
CDR3aa: CSVGGGINQPQHF
v_gene: TRBV29-1
j_gene: TRBJ1-5
d_gene: .
abundance: once

CDR3nt: TGTGCCAGCAGCTTGGGGCTAGCGGGACAAGAGACCCAGTACTTC
CDR3aa: CASSLGLAGQETQYF
v_gene: TRBV5-4
j_gene: TRBJ2-5
d_gene: TRBD2
abundance: .

CDR3nt: TGTGCCAGCAGTATAAAAAACACTGAAGCTTTCTTT
CDR3aa: CASSIKNTEAFF
v_gene: TRBV2
j_gene: TRBJ1-1
d_gene: .
abundance: .

CDR3nt: TGCGCCAGCAGCTGGGGACAGGTGGGGCGGGTATACTATGGCTACACCTTC
CDR3aa: CASSWGQVGRVYYGYTF
v_gene: TRBV5-1
j_gene: TRBJ1-2
d_gene: TRBD1
abundance: .

CDR3nt: TGCAGCGTTGAATTATATAGCGGGAGGGTAGGGACCCAGTACTTC
CDR3aa: CSVELYSGRVGTQYF
v_gene: TRBV29-1
j_gene: TRBJ2-5
d_gene: TRBD2
abundance: .

CDR3nt: TGTGCCATCAGTGAGTCTGCCGACAGTCAGTTCTTC
CDR3aa: CAISESADSQFF
v_gene: TRBV10-3
j_gene: TRBJ2-1
d_gene: .
abundance: .

CDR3nt: TGTGCCAGCAGCGTAGGGATCGGGGGTTCGTACGAGCAGTACTTC
CDR3aa: CASSVGIGGSYEQYF
v_gene: TRBV9
j_gene: TRBJ2-7
d_gene: .
abundance: .

CDR3nt: TGTGCCAGCAGCCCCCAGTACACCGGGGAGCTGTTTTTT
CDR3aa: CASSPQYTGELFF
v_gene: TRBV9
j_gene: TRBJ2-2
d_gene: .
abundance: .

CDR3nt: TGCGCCAGCAGTGAGGTTGGGGGGGCCTTCAATGAGCAGTTCTTC
CDR3aa: CASSEVGGAFNEQFF
v_gene: TRBV10-2
j_gene: TRBJ2-1
d_gene: .
abundance: .

CDR3nt: TGCGCCAGCAGTCAGACTAGCGGGGACACCGGGGAGCTGTTTTTT
CDR3aa: CASSQTSGDTGELFF
v_gene: TRBV5-1
j_gene: TRBJ2-2
d_gene: TRBD2
abundance: .

CDR3nt: TGTGCCAGCCGAAGACGGACGGGGGCCAAAAACATTCAGTACTTC
CDR3aa: CASRRRTGAKNIQYF
v_gene: TRBV2
j_gene: TRBJ2-4
d_gene: .
abundance: .

CDR3nt: TGTGCCAGCAGTGACCCGGGTCGTGGCACAGATACGCAGTATTTT
CDR3aa: CASSDPGRGTDTQYF
v_gene: TRBV2
j_gene: TRBJ2-3
d_gene: .
abundance: .

CDR3nt: TGTGCCAGCAGTTACCCTGACAGCACCTATGGCTACACCTTC
CDR3aa: CASSYPDSTYGYTF
v_gene: TRBV6-6
j_gene: TRBJ1-2
d_gene: .
abundance: .

CDR3nt: TGTGCCAGCAGATTCGCCAGGGGGAACACCGGGGAGCTGTTTTTT
CDR3aa: CASRFARGNTGELFF
v_gene: TRBV6-1
j_gene: TRBJ2-2
d_gene: .
abundance: .

CDR3nt: TGTGCCAGCAGCTTAATGTTCAGGGTTGACACCAGGGAGCTGTTTTTT
CDR3aa: CASSLMFRVDTRELFF
v_gene: TRBV11-2
j_gene: TRBJ2-2
d_gene: .
abundance: .

CDR3nt: TGTGCCACGGAGGACAGGGTCACAGATACGCAGTATTTT
CDR3aa: CATEDRVTDTQYF
v_gene: TRBV6-1
j_gene: TRBJ2-3
d_gene: TRBD1
abundance: .

CDR3nt: TGTGCCAGTAGTCCGCAGACTTCATTCAAGAAAGCTTTCTTT
CDR3aa: CASSPQTSFKKAFF
v_gene: TRBV19
j_gene: TRBJ1-1
d_gene: .
abundance: .

CDR3nt: TGTGCCAGCAGTCCGGACAGGGGGGTCTACGAGCAGTACTTC
CDR3aa: CASSPDRGVYEQYF
v_gene: TRBV6-1
j_gene: TRBJ2-7
d_gene: TRBD1
abundance: .

CDR3nt: TGTGCCAGCAGACTCCACGAGAACTATGGCTACACCTTC
CDR3aa: CASRLHENYGYTF
v_gene: TRBV6-1
j_gene: TRBJ1-2
d_gene: .
abundance: .

CDR3nt: TGTGCCAGCAGCCCCTGGAGGGCAGGGAGTTTTTTAAAGACTAATGAAAAACTGTTTTTT
CDR3aa: CASSPWRAGSFLKTNEKLFF
v_gene: TRBV4-2
j_gene: TRBJ1-4
d_gene: .
abundance: .

CDR3nt: TGTGCCAGCAGCGTAGGGGGACAGGTTGTTCGTAATGAAAAACTGTTTTTT
CDR3aa: CASSVGGQVVRNEKLFF
v_gene: TRBV9
j_gene: TRBJ1-4
d_gene: TRBD1
abundance: .

CDR3nt: TGCGCCAGCAGCCGACAGGGGGCGGAAGAGACCCAGTACTTC
CDR3aa: CASSRQGAEETQYF
v_gene: TRBV5-1
j_gene: TRBJ2-5
d_gene: TRBD1
abundance: .

CDR3nt: TGTGCCAGCAGGATGGGGACTAGCGGCTGGGGCAATGAGCAGTTCTTC
CDR3aa: CASRMGTSGWGNEQFF
v_gene: TRBV2
j_gene: TRBJ2-1
d_gene: TRBD2
abundance: .

CDR3nt: TGTGCCAGCAGCTCTAGCGGGAGCGGTACCGGGGAGCTGTTTTTT
CDR3aa: CASSSSGSGTGELFF
v_gene: TRBV28
j_gene: TRBJ2-2
d_gene: TRBD2
abundance: .

CDR3nt: TGTGCCAGCAGCTTAGATATTGTTGACATTCAGTACTTC
CDR3aa: CASSLDIVDIQYF
v_gene: TRBV7-9
j_gene: TRBJ2-4
d_gene: .
abundance: .

CDR3nt: TGCAGCGTTGAAGCTCTTGATGGGACAGGGGGTCCAACTAATGAAAAACTGTTTTTT
CDR3aa: CSVEALDGTGGPTNEKLFF
v_gene: TRBV29-1
j_gene: TRBJ1-4
d_gene: TRBD1
abundance: .

CDR3nt: TGTGCCAGCAGGTACCCGGGACAGGGGACCGAGCAGTACTTC
CDR3aa: CASRYPGQGTEQYF
v_gene: TRBV2
j_gene: TRBJ2-7
d_gene: TRBD1
abundance: .

CDR3nt: TGTGCCAGCAGTGAAGCCCTATTT
CDR3aa: CASSEALF
v_gene: TRBV6-1
j_gene: TRBJ1-1
d_gene: .
abundance: .

CDR3nt: TGCAGCGTTAGACTAGCGGAGACCGGGGAGCTGTTTTTT
CDR3aa: CSVRLAETGELFF
v_gene: TRBV29-1
j_gene: TRBJ2-2
d_gene: TRBD2
abundance: .

CDR3nt: TGTGCCAGCAGCTTAGTTCGTGAGACCCAGTACTTC
CDR3aa: CASSLVRETQYF
v_gene: TRBV13
j_gene: TRBJ2-5
d_gene: .
abundance: once

CDR3nt: TGTGCCAGCAGGGACAGTTTAACCTATGGCTACACCTTC
CDR3aa: CASRDSLTYGYTF
v_gene: TRBV6-5
j_gene: TRBJ1-2
d_gene: .
abundance: .

CDR3nt: TGTGCCAGCAGCGTAGGACACACAGCCTACGAGCAGTACTTC
CDR3aa: CASSVGHTAYEQYF
v_gene: TRBV9
j_gene: TRBJ2-7
d_gene: .
abundance: .

CDR3nt: TGCGCCAGCGGTGGACAGGGCAAGTCGTCACCCCTCCACTTT
CDR3aa: CASGGQGKSSPLHF
v_gene: TRBV23-1
j_gene: TRBJ1-6
d_gene: TRBD1
abundance: once

CDR3nt: TGTGCCAGCAGCGGGGGAGGGGAAGCTTTCTTT
CDR3aa: CASSGGGEAFF
v_gene: TRBV9
j_gene: TRBJ1-1
d_gene: .
abundance: .

CDR3nt: TGTGCCAGCAGGCTAGCGGGGGGGCTGGTCGGGGAGACCCAGTACTTC
CDR3aa: CASRLAGGLVGETQYF
v_gene: TRBV2
j_gene: TRBJ2-5
d_gene: TRBD2
abundance: .

CDR3nt: TGTGCCAGCAGTGCGGACAGGGGGTTGGGTCAGCCCCAGCATTTT
CDR3aa: CASSADRGLGQPQHF
v_gene: TRBV28
j_gene: TRBJ1-5
d_gene: TRBD1
abundance: .

CDR3nt: TGTGCCAGCAGCACCAGACAGGGGATGACTGGAAACACCATATATTTT
CDR3aa: CASSTRQGMTGNTIYF
v_gene: TRBV6-6
j_gene: TRBJ1-3
d_gene: TRBD1
abundance: .

CDR3nt: TGTGCCAGCAGTTTATCCAGGGTCGAGCAGTACTTC
CDR3aa: CASSLSRVEQYF
v_gene: TRBV28
j_gene: TRBJ2-7
d_gene: .
abundance: .

CDR3nt: TGTGCTAGTGCCCAGGATTTCGATCAGCCCCAGCATTTT
CDR3aa: CASAQDFDQPQHF
v_gene: TRBV12-5
j_gene: TRBJ1-5
d_gene: .
abundance: .

CDR3nt: TGTGCCAGCAAGGGCGGTGGGGCAGGGGGCTACGAGCAGTACTTC
CDR3aa: CASKGGGAGGYEQYF
v_gene: TRBV28
j_gene: TRBJ2-7
d_gene: TRBD1
abundance: .

CDR3nt: TGTGCCAGCAGCCGGTTTGTGGGAGAAGAGACCCAGTACTTC
CDR3aa: CASSRFVGEETQYF
v_gene: TRBV9
j_gene: TRBJ2-5
d_gene: .
abundance: .

CDR3nt: TGTGCCACCAGCAGAGATGGGGACTATTCCCAAGAGACCCAGTACTTC
CDR3aa: CATSRDGDYSQETQYF
v_gene: TRBV15
j_gene: TRBJ2-5
d_gene: TRBD2
abundance: .

CDR3nt: TGTGCCAGCAGGCCCCAGGGTCATTCACCCCTCCACTTT
CDR3aa: CASRPQGHSPLHF
v_gene: TRBV25-1
j_gene: TRBJ1-6
d_gene: .
abundance: .

CDR3nt: TGTGCCAGCAGCCCACTAGCGGGGGGGCCAGGGGAGACCCAGTACTTC
CDR3aa: CASSPLAGGPGETQYF
v_gene: TRBV9
j_gene: TRBJ2-5
d_gene: TRBD2
abundance: .

CDR3nt: TGTGCCAGCAGCTTGGGGACTAGCGGGGGGCAAAGCTCCTACAATGAGCAGTTCTTC
CDR3aa: CASSLGTSGGQSSYNEQFF
v_gene: TRBV7-9
j_gene: TRBJ2-1
d_gene: TRBD2
abundance: .

CDR3nt: TGTGCCAGCAGTTTATCCATCTCCTACAATGAGCAGTTCTTC
CDR3aa: CASSLSISYNEQFF
v_gene: TRBV28
j_gene: TRBJ2-1
d_gene: .
abundance: once